The next 18 T cell receptor beta chains were all read from a single sample in a study of OX40 agonist ivuxolimab in advanced cancers. Some clones are missing from TCRdb's copy, which holds only in-frame ones; the method was immunoSEQ multiplex PCR. The profile covers around 15,000 clones, with 75% to 90% appearing a single time and roughly 4% taken by the ten largest. The input for sequencing was CD4+ or CD8+ T cells sorted from blood, taken in a trial of the OX40 agonist ivuxolimab. These receptors came from an adult with an advanced solid tumor such as melanoma, head and neck, liver or kidney cancer.

The chain is built from TRBV9 and TRBJ2-1, with 8 positions matching TRBD2. J gave up 8 bases and V 0 bases, and 10 bases lay outside the gene matches. Per the germline V gene, CDR1 is SGDLS and CDR2 is YYNGEE. CDR3 length: 16 amino acids. CDR3 sequence reads: CASSVGGLAGSDEQFF. The CDR3 nucleotides read TGTGCCAGCAGCGTAGGCGGTTTAGCGGGAAGTGATGAGCAGTTCTTC.

With regard to this clone: The DNA is omitted, as the CDR3 cannot be located on it reliably, and the CDR3 follows TCRdb's listing. The genes are TRBV30 and TRBJ2-1; the D segment call TRBD2 is taken from the table without a DNA check. Germline V gene sequence: CDR1 GTSNPN, CDR2 SVGIG (reference sequence). The CDR3 sequence runs 13 residues, both termini included. The CDR3 reads CAWSWASGSEWVF.

The rearrangement links TRBV5-8 to TRBJ2-1; possibly TRBD1 for D (6 bases). The ends were cut back, 4 bases at V and 1 base at J, with 12 bases in the middle. Germline CDR1 reads SGHTS; CDR2 reads YDEGEE. The CDR3 loop spans 15 amino acids. The CDR3 nucleotides are TGTGCCAGCAGCCCAGGGGTTGCGTCCTACAATGAGCAGTTCTTC. Its protein is CASSPGVASYNEQFF.

J is TRBJ1-4 and V is TRBV2; no clear D. The CDR3 has 11 residues. CDR1 and CDR2 from the germline V gene are SNHLY and FYNNEI. The germline V and J ends were trimmed by 8 bases and 6 bases, with 7 bases remaining between them. CDR3 bases: TGTGCCAGCGGGCCTCATGAAAAACTGTTTTTT. This translates into CASGPHEKLFF.

The V gene is TRBV7-3, the J gene TRBJ2-5; 8 bases align to TRBD1. Germline trimming cut 5 bases from V and 4 bases from J; bases unmatched to any gene: 6. The germline gives CDR1 SGHTA, CDR2 FQGTGA. This CDR3 has 14 residues. The DNA of the CDR3 is TGTGCCAGCAGCCGAACAGGGGGGCTAGAGACCCAGTACTTC. This gives the protein CASSRTGGLETQYF.

J is TRBJ1-1 and V is TRBV6-6, with D perhaps matching TRBD1 (6 bases). Germline CDR1 reads MNHNY; CDR2 reads SVGAGI (reference sequence). This CDR3 comprises 13 residues. V was cut by 6 bases and J by 2 bases, with 10 bases left in between. The CDR3 reads CASRSDRNTEAFF. The CDR3 DNA sequence: TGTGCCAGCAGGTCGGACAGAAACACTGAAGCTTTCTTT.

The chain recombines TRBV6-7 with TRBJ2-2; TRBD2 agrees at 7 bases. TRBV6-7 is identified as an open reading frame with a role that is uncertain. J gave up 2 bases and V 2 bases, and 14 bases lay outside the gene matches. The CDR3 length is 19 residues. CDR3 in amino acids: CASSYPRGSGPQNTGELFF. The CDR3 DNA reads TGTGCCAGCAGTTACCCCCGCGGGAGCGGGCCTCAAAACACCGGGGAGCTGTTTTTT.

The rearrangement joins TRBV10-3 to TRBJ1-1; possibly TRBD1 for D (6 bases). The ends were cut back, 0 bases at V and 9 bases at J, with 8 bases in the middle. The CDR3 consists of 12 residues. Germline CDR1 and CDR2: ENHRY and SYGVKD. CDR3 nucleotides: TGTGCCATCAGTGAGTCAGGGACACAAGCTTTCTTT. The encoded protein is CAISESGTQAFF.

V gene TRBV2 combines with J gene TRBJ2-3; 9 bases are a match to TRBD2. V shed 7 bases, J shed 4 bases, and the junction held 6 bases outside the gene matches. The CDR3 is 14 amino acids. CDR1 SNHLY and CDR2 FYNNEI come from the germline V gene. CDR3 DNA sequence: TGTGCCAGCAATTCAGCGGGAGGTTCAGATACGCAGTATTTT. Residues: CASNSAGGSDTQYF.

This rearrangement joins TRBV4-1 to TRBJ2-3; D may be TRBD1 or TRBD2 (5 bases each). Per the germline V gene, CDR1 is MGHRA and CDR2 is YSYEKL. CDR3 length: 14 residues. Between the trimmed V and J ends, which lost 1 base and 5 bases, there was a span of 10 bases. This CDR3 reads CASSQGGAGDTQYF. The CDR3 bases are TGCGCCAGCAGCCAAGGAGGGGCGGGAGATACGCAGTATTTT.

This chain links TRBV7-8 with TRBJ2-5; 7 bases are a match to TRBD2. The J segment lost 7 bases and the V segment lost 1 base, leaving 3 bases of the junction unmatched. Germline V CDR1 and CDR2: SGHVS, FQNEAQ. The CDR3 length is 13 residues. Written as DNA, the CDR3 is TGTGCCAGCAGCTTAGGCGGGGAGGGGACCCAGTACTTC. Translation: CASSLGGEGTQYF.

Comments on this clone: This specimen includes other DNA sequences encoding the same CDR3. The chain is built from TRBV11-2 and TRBJ2-1; no firm D call. The CDR3 runs 11 residues. Germline-derived CDR1 and CDR2 are SGHAT and FQNNGV. V lost 6 bases and J lost 6, with 6 bases in between. The CDR3 is CASSLSNEQFF. The CDR3 DNA reads TGTGCCAGCAGTTTAAGCAATGAGCAGTTCTTC.

This chain connects TRBV10-3 to TRBJ2-1, with D possibly matching TRBD2 (6 bases). Trimming shortened V by 3 bases and J by 4 bases, and 13 bases separated the two germline ends. Germline V CDR1 and CDR2: ENHRY, SYGVKD. The CDR3 has 15 amino acids. The CDR3 sequence: CAISDSLGLYNEQFF. The CDR3 DNA follows: TGTGCCATCAGTGATTCCTTGGGACTTTACAATGAGCAGTTCTTC.

J is TRBJ2-7 and V is TRBV30; 10 bases map to TRBD2. V dropped 3 bases and J dropped 5; count of bases not matched to a gene: 1. The CDR3 totals 12 residues. Germline V gene lookup returns CDR1 GTSNPN and CDR2 SVGIG (reference sequence). For the CDR3, the DNA is TGTGCCTGGAGAGGACTAGCGGACGAGCAGTACTTC. Translated, it gives CAWRGLADEQYF. The full variable domain, its missing parts supplied by reference TRBV30 and TRBJ2-7, is SQTIHQWPATLVQPVGSPLSLECTVEGTSNPNLYWYRQAAGRGLQLLFYSVGIGQISSEVPQNLSASRPQDRQFILSSKKLLLSDSGFYLCAWRGLADEQYFGPGTRLTVT.

This rearrangement joins TRBV14 to TRBJ2-1; D unresolved. This CDR3 contains 12 residues. V lost 6 bases and J 8 bases, leaving 11 bases between the germline ends. Germline V gene sequence: CDR1 SGHDN, CDR2 FVKESK. CDR3 protein: CASRPLDYEQFF. CDR3 nucleotide sequence: TGTGCCAGCAGGCCACTCGACTATGAGCAGTTCTTC.

The V gene is TRBV7-2, the J gene TRBJ2-5; D may be TRBD1 or TRBD2 (5 bases each). The CDR3 has 16 residues. V was clipped by 2 bases and J by 5 bases, with 18 bases between them. Germline V gene data show CDR1 as SGHTA and CDR2 as FQGNSA. CDR3 in DNA: TGTGCCAGCAGCTTAAGGGGACCGCCCACCCGGGAGACCCAGTACTTC. Protein sequence: CASSLRGPPTRETQYF.

This clone appeared a few times. The chain combines TRBV29-1 with TRBJ1-1; tentative D call: TRBD1 (6 bases). In germline, CDR1 is SQVTM, CDR2 ANQGSEA. CDR3 size: 11 residues. The V end lost 7 bases, the J end lost 5 bases, and 11 bases lay between the germline ends. The CDR3 reads CSGGTKTEAFF. In DNA form, the CDR3 reads TGCAGCGGCGGGACAAAGACTGAAGCTTTCTTT.

CDR3 in DNA: TGTGCCAGCAGCTTGACAACTAGCGGGACTGCCCCCTACGAGCAGTACTTC. This codes for CASSLTTSGTAPYEQYF. The chain employs TRBV7-2 and TRBJ2-7; 10 bases fit TRBD2. The length of the CDR3 is 17 residues. Germline values: CDR1 SGHTA, CDR2 FQGNSA. The junction had 10 bases not matched to a gene; V was cut back by 3 bases and J by 2 bases.